This entry lists 17 T cell receptor beta chains sequenced from one sample in a study of T-cell reconstitution after alpha-beta-depleted transplantation in children. Unique molecular identifiers tagged the TCRbeta library. A single record per CDR3 protein comes from TCRdb applying MiXCR to the PCR reads. This table has over 150,000 distinct CDR3 sequences, around 5.9% appearing once. Sequenced here: PBMCs, sampled before TCRalphabeta/CD19-depleted stem cell transplant. The receptors come from a girl less than two years old with combined immunodeficiency, due to receive a stem cell transplant.

This clonotype was seen ten or more times. V and J are TRBV29-1 and TRBJ2-7; D assignment may be TRBD1 or TRBD2 (6 bases each). The CDR3 is made up of 14 amino acids. Germline lookup yields CDR1 SQVTM and CDR2 ANQGSEA. V shed 4 bases and J shed 3 bases, with 16 bases lying between them. CDR3 protein: CSVVGGLGLYEQYF. In DNA form, the CDR3 reads TGCAGCGTTGTAGGGGGACTGGGCCTCTACGAGCAGTACTTC.

This clonotype was seen at least ten times. The rearrangement uses TRBV9 and TRBJ2-1; D not certain. The germline V gene has CDR1 SGDLS and CDR2 YYNGEE. The CDR3 runs 15 residues. V lost 0 bases and J lost 0, with 7 bases in between. CDR3 loop: CASSVATYSYNEQFF. The CDR3 coding sequence is TGTGCCAGCAGCGTAGCCACCTACTCCTACAATGAGCAGTTCTTC.

In this sample, this clonotype turned up many times. V and J are TRBV20-1 and TRBJ2-2, with 10 bases aligning to TRBD2. Per the germline V gene, CDR1 is DFQATT and CDR2 is SNEGSKA (reference sequence). Unmatched junction bases numbered 16, after V lost 0 bases and J lost 3 bases. The CDR3 is 20 amino acids. The CDR3, as DNA: TGCAGTGCTAGAGATTTGTCCCTTGGACTAGCGGACGCGGACACCGGGGAGCTGTTTTTT. Its protein product is CSARDLSLGLADADTGELFF.

This clonotype was counted at least ten times. The V and J genes are TRBV6-2 or TRBV6-3 and TRBJ2-5; D gene unclear. The CDR3 has 9 amino acids. CDR1 and CDR2 (germline): MNHEY, SVGEGT. Trimming left V 8 bases short and J 5 bases short, with 3 bases between. The CDR3 region has the DNA TGTGCCAGCGAGGAGACCCAGTACTTC. Translating gives CASEETQYF.

This clonotype was observed at least ten times. J is TRBJ2-7 and V is TRBV7-6, with D unclear. Deletions cut 5 bases from V and 4 bases from J, with 12 bases between. CDR1 is SGHVS and CDR2 is FNYEAQ in the germline V gene. There are 13 residues in the CDR3. CDR3 loop: CASSPLDTYEQYF. In nucleotides, the CDR3 is TGTGCCAGCAGCCCCCTAGACACGTACGAGCAGTACTTC.

This clonotype was counted many times. The gene calls are TRBV6-5 and TRBJ1-1; D gene ambiguous. Germline V gene lookup returns CDR1 MNHEY and CDR2 SVGAGI. The CDR3 length is 13 residues. Trimming took off 0 bases at V and 6 bases at J, with 8 bases between the two ends. The DNA for the CDR3 is TGTGCCAGCAGTTACTCGCTAGGGCCTGAAGCTTTCTTT. It encodes CASSYSLGPEAFF.

This clonotype was counted ten times or more. J is TRBJ2-7 and V is TRBV20-1; D perhaps matches TRBD1 (5 bases). The CDR3 is 15 residues long. Between the trimmed V and J ends, which lost 0 bases and 6 bases, there was a span of 18 bases. The germline CDR1 and CDR2 sequences are DFQATT and SNEGSKA (reference sequence). CDR3 sequence (DNA): TGCAGTGCTAGAGATGCCGCGACAGCTATTGGCGAGCAGTACTTC. Translated, it gives CSARDAATAIGEQYF.

This clonotype was recorded many times. The gene calls are TRBV29-1 and TRBJ2-1; D is perhaps TRBD1 or TRBD2 (5 bases each). The CDR3 loop spans 16 amino acids. With 0 bases removed from V and 2 bases from J, the gap between germline ends came to 14 bases. From germline, CDR1 is SQVTM and CDR2 ANQGSEA. The CDR3 loop is CSVEDRGRDPYNEQFF. The CDR3 bases are TGCAGCGTTGAAGATCGGGGTCGGGACCCCTACAATGAGCAGTTCTTC.

This clonotype has at least ten counts. The rearrangement joins TRBV5-1 to TRBJ1-4; D ambiguous. Trimming left V 2 bases short and J 8 bases short, with 16 bases between. This CDR3 has 15 residues. Germline lookup yields CDR1 SGHRS and CDR2 YFSETQ. The CDR3 loop reads CASSFSTSKSEKLFF. Written as DNA, the CDR3 is TGCGCCAGCAGCTTCTCCACCAGCAAATCGGAAAAACTGTTTTTT.

This clonotype was seen many times. This rearrangement joins TRBV10-3 to TRBJ2-5; D might be TRBD1 or TRBD2, each matching 5 bases. Between the trimmed V and J ends, which lost 3 bases and 1 base, there was a span of 18 bases. Germline V lookup: CDR1 ENHRY, CDR2 SYGVKD. The CDR3 has 17 amino acids. DNA of the CDR3: TGTGCCATCAGTGACCCCTGGACATTTGGAGGCCAAGAGACCCAGTACTTC. This encodes CAISDPWTFGGQETQYF.

Many counts were recorded for this clonotype. The rearrangement joins TRBV6-1 to TRBJ1-5; weak D call: TRBD1 (6 bases). V lost 10 bases and J lost 5, with 18 bases in between. Germline CDR1 reads MNHNS; CDR2 reads SASEGT. This CDR3 comprises 14 residues. CDR3 DNA: TGTGCCACCACCCTCCGGGACACCTATCAGCCCCAGCATTTT. Amino acids: CATTLRDTYQPQHF.

At least ten counts were recorded for this clonotype. The chain has TRBV10-3 and TRBJ2-7, with a tentative D call TRBD1 (6 bases). V shed 11 bases and J shed 2 bases, with 16 bases lying between them. The CDR3 length is 13 residues. From germline, CDR1 is ENHRY and CDR2 SYGVKD. CDR3 DNA sequence: TGTGCCTCCAGGGGCACCATAACCTACGAGCAGTACTTC. Encoded protein: CASRGTITYEQYF.

This rearrangement joins TRBV19 to TRBJ1-1; D is unclear. Germline V gene sequence: CDR1 LNHDA, CDR2 SQIVND (reference sequence). CDR3 length: 17 residues. V was cut by 0 bases and J by 0 bases, with 14 bases left in between. The CDR3 DNA reads as TGTGCCAGTAGTATAGATCGGGGAGCGGGAATGAACACTGAAGCTTTCTTT. It codes for CASSIDRGAGMNTEAFF. Looking up the rest from reference TRBV19 and TRBJ1-1 gives the full variable domain: DGGITQSPKYLFRKEGQNVTLSCEQNLNHDAMYWYRQDPGQGLRLIYYSQIVNDFQKGDIAEGYSVSREKKESFPLTVTSAQKNPTAFYLCASSIDRGAGMNTEAFFGQGTRLTVV.

This clonotype came up many times. This rearrangement joins TRBV10-3 to TRBJ2-1; 8 bases align to TRBD2. V lost 2 bases, J lost 8 bases, and 8 bases stayed unmatched. The germline V gene encodes CDR1 ENHRY and CDR2 SYGVKD. This CDR3 contains 15 residues. The CDR3 DNA sequence: TGTGCCATCAGTGAGGCGTGGCGGGAGGAGGATGAGCAGTTCTTC. This encodes CAISEAWREEDEQFF.

In this sample, this clonotype turned up many times. This chain uses TRBV5-1 with TRBJ2-2; no reliable D call. There are 16 residues in the CDR3. From germline, CDR1 is SGHRS and CDR2 YFSETQ. V lost 1 base and J lost 0, with 10 bases in between. Written as DNA, the CDR3 is TGCGCCAGCAGCTTGTACGAGGCTTCGAACACCGGGGAGCTGTTTTTT. This translates into CASSLYEASNTGELFF.

Ten or more counts support this clonotype. Here the CDR3 DNA reads TGTGCCAGCAGCAATTGGGGGGAGTTCCGGACAGATACGCAGTATTTT. Translation gives CASSNWGEFRTDTQYF. The genes are TRBV11-2 and TRBJ2-3; tentative D call: TRBD2 (6 bases). Per the germline V gene, CDR1 is SGHAT and CDR2 is FQNNGV. Trimming stripped 5 bases from V and 3 bases from J, with 18 bases between. This CDR3 contains 16 residues. The variable domain in full, with the rest retrieved from reference TRBV11-2 and TRBJ2-3, is EAGVAQSPRYKIIEKRQSVAFWCNPISGHATLYWYQQILGQGPKLLIQFQNNGVVDDSQLPKDRFSAERLKGVDSTLKIQPAKLEDSAVYLCASSNWGEFRTDTQYFGPGTRLTVL.

Ten or more counts support this clonotype. The chain has TRBV20-1 and TRBJ2-1; D may be TRBD2 (7 bases). The CDR3 runs 14 residues. Germline-derived CDR1 and CDR2 are DFQATT and SNEGSKA (reference sequence). V dropped 0 bases and J dropped 4 bases, with 10 bases sitting between them. CDR3 protein: CSARDGGPYNEQFF. CDR3 nucleotide sequence: TGCAGTGCTAGAGACGGGGGGCCGTACAATGAGCAGTTCTTC.